These 11 T cell receptor beta chains were sequenced from one sample in a study of T cell responses to AZD1222 COVID-19 vaccine. The method was immunoSEQ multiplex PCR; TCRdb's version includes in-frame clones alone and lacks a portion of them. The sample holds 100,000 to 120,000 clones, 81% seen once. Sample: peripheral blood, taken on day 0 of AZD1222 vaccination. The receptors were gathered from an adult in good health.

The rearrangement links TRBV27 to TRBJ2-2, with D maybe TRBD2 (6 bases). The CDR3 runs to 14 residues. Germline V CDR1 and CDR2: MNHEY, SMNVEV (reference sequence). The ends were cut back, 6 bases at V and 4 bases at J, with 12 bases in the middle. CDR3 nucleotide sequence: TGTGCCAGCAGAAGACTAGAAATCACCGGGGAGCTGTTTTTT. Translation: CASRRLEITGELFF.

This clone was detected a few times. The chain carries TRBV12-3 or TRBV12-4 and TRBJ1-1; maybe TRBD1 (6 bases). V was shortened by 4 bases and J by 7 bases, with 10 bases between the two germline ends. The CDR3 extends over 12 amino acids. CDR3 DNA: TGTGCCAGCAGTTCAGGGGCTGGTGAAGCTTTCTTT. This encodes CASSSGAGEAFF.

This clone was seen once. The chain links TRBV29-1 to TRBJ2-1, with a weak D call TRBD2 (6 bases). The V gene's germline CDR1 is SQVTM and CDR2 ANQGSEA. The CDR3 is 13 residues long. V lost 6 bases and J 0 bases, leaving 9 bases between the germline ends. CDR3 amino acids: CSVDGSSYNEQFF. CDR3 nucleotide sequence: TGCAGCGTGGACGGGAGCTCCTACAATGAGCAGTTCTTC.

V and J are TRBV10-3 and TRBJ2-3, with 9 bases fitting TRBD1. From germline, CDR1 is ENHRY and CDR2 SYGVKD. The CDR3 loop spans 14 amino acids. V gave up 6 bases and J gave up 5 bases; unmatched junction bases: 6. In DNA, the CDR3 is TGTGCCATCAGCTCGACAGGGGGACAAGATACGCAGTATTTT. Amino acid sequence: CAISSTGGQDTQYF.

As concerns this clone: Other DNA sequences in the same sample also yield this CDR3. The chain uses TRBV5-1 and TRBJ2-7; no clear D gene. CDR1 and CDR2 (germline): SGHRS, YFSETQ. The CDR3 covers 16 residues. Trimming removed 0 bases at V and 0 bases at J, with 13 bases between. The CDR3 spells CASSLGTAESSYEQYF. The CDR3 nucleotides read TGCGCCAGCAGCTTGGGGACCGCGGAAAGCTCCTACGAGCAGTACTTC.

This chain joins TRBV7-6 and TRBJ2-6; 8 nucleotides agree with TRBD1. This CDR3 contains 16 residues. The V and J ends lost 3 bases and 4 bases, in that order; junction bases with no gene match: 5. The germline CDR1 and CDR2 sequences are SGHVS and FNYEAQ. CDR3 in DNA: TGTGCCAGCAGCTTCCAGGGGGCGGGAGGGGCCAACGTCCTGACTTTC. Encoded protein: CASSFQGAGGANVLTF. Full variable domain (missing parts from reference TRBV7-6 and TRBJ2-6): GAGVSQSPRYKVTKRGQDVALRCDPISGHVSLYWYRQALGQGPEFLTYFNYEAQQDKSGLPNDRFSAERPEGSISTLTIQRTEQRDSAMYRCASSFQGAGGANVLTFGAGSRLTVL.

V and J are TRBV4-3 and TRBJ2-2; weak D call: TRBD1 (6 bases). The CDR3 has 15 amino acids. Looked up from germline, CDR1 is LGHNA and CDR2 is YSLEER. V was clipped by 3 bases and J by 1 base, with 9 bases between them. CDR3 sequence (DNA): TGCGCCAGCAGCCAGGCGACAGGGAACACCGGGGAGCTGTTTTTT. It codes for CASSQATGNTGELFF.

V and J are TRBV6-2 or TRBV6-3 and TRBJ1-2, with TRBD1 identical over 9 bases. The V gene's germline CDR1 is MNHEY and CDR2 SVGEGT. Trimming removed 2 bases from V and 4 bases from J; junction bases left unmatched: 2. This CDR3 comprises 14 residues. The CDR3 spells CASSYQTGGYGYTF. CDR3 DNA: TGTGCCAGCAGTTACCAGACAGGGGGCTATGGCTACACCTTC.

This clone was recorded once. The rearrangement links TRBV5-4 to TRBJ1-1, with TRBD1 as a possible D gene (5 bases). V shed 5 bases and J shed 4 bases, with 15 bases lying between them. The CDR3 contains 14 residues. Germline V CDR1 and CDR2: SGHNT, YYREEE (reference sequence). This chain's CDR3 is CASRRDGGGTEAFF. In DNA form, the CDR3 reads TGTGCCAGCAGACGGGACGGCGGGGGCACTGAAGCTTTCTTT.

This chain joins TRBV28 and TRBJ1-2; unclear D gene. Germline lookup yields CDR1 MDHEN and CDR2 SYDVKM. V gave up 7 bases and J gave up 8 bases, with 17 bases separating them. This CDR3 has 13 amino acids. CDR3: CASILGGNRGYTF. The CDR3 DNA reads as TGTGCCAGCATCTTGGGAGGGAATCGCGGCTACACCTTC.

The rearrangement uses TRBV5-1 and TRBJ2-7; D might be TRBD2 (5 bases). The germline V gene encodes CDR1 SGHRS and CDR2 YFSETQ. This CDR3 contains 14 residues. V lost 2 bases and J 1 base, leaving 10 bases between the germline ends. In nucleotides, the CDR3 is TGCGCCAGCAGCTTCAGTGCGGGTTCCTACGAGCAGTACTTC. This gives the protein CASSFSAGSYEQYF.